Following are 20 T cell receptor beta chains from one sample sequenced in a study of blood T cell repertoires in COVID-19. The repertoire was sequenced with immunoSEQ multiplex PCR; TCRdb's copy has only in-frame clones and lacks some. The data show roughly 360,000 clones, with more than 75% seen just once and roughly 1.4% held by the top ten. The source material was PBMCs or T cells enriched from blood (not recorded which). The receptor set was obtained from a man aged 25-45 years who had recovered from COVID-19.

This rearrangement joins TRBV10-3 to TRBJ2-7; 9 bases match TRBD1. The CDR3 is made up of 14 amino acids. After removal of 4 bases from V and 3 bases from J, the junction contained 4 bases not matched to a gene. Germline assignment: CDR1 ENHRY and CDR2 SYGVKD. CDR3 residues: CAISGDRVLYEQYF. The CDR3 DNA sequence: TGTGCCATCAGTGGGGACAGGGTTCTCTACGAGCAGTACTTC.

This chain uses TRBV4-1 with TRBJ1-5; 7 nucleotides align to TRBD1. The germline CDR1 and CDR2 sequences are MGHRA and YSYEKL. The J segment lost 0 bases and the V segment lost 2 bases, leaving 4 bases of the junction unmatched. This CDR3 has 16 amino acids. The CDR3 DNA reads as TGCGCCAGCAGCCAACTAAACAGGGGTAGCAATCAGCCCCAGCATTTT. This codes for CASSQLNRGSNQPQHF.

This clone was picked up one time. The rearrangement joins TRBV5-4 to TRBJ1-1; D gene uncertain. V was pared by 6 bases and J by 1 base, with 7 bases between. The CDR3 consists of 12 residues. CDR1 is SGHNT and CDR2 is YYREEE in the germline V gene (reference sequence). CDR3 residues: CASNAGNTEAFF. The CDR3 region has the DNA TGTGCCAGCAATGCAGGGAACACTGAAGCTTTCTTT.

The chain recombines TRBV9 with TRBJ1-4; D might be TRBD1 (6 bases). This CDR3 has 14 amino acids. The germline V and J ends were trimmed by 7 bases and 4 bases, with 14 bases remaining between them. Germline V gives CDR1 SGDLS, CDR2 YYNGEE. The CDR3: CASGQDSRNEKLFF. The CDR3 DNA is TGTGCCAGCGGGCAGGACAGCCGTAATGAAAAACTGTTTTTT.

About this clone itself: The sample contains more than one DNA sequence encoding this CDR3. J is TRBJ1-5 and V is TRBV6-5, with TRBD1 identical over 7 bases. The CDR3 runs 15 residues. V shed 0 bases and J 1 base; nucleotides not matched to a gene: 0. The germline CDR1 and CDR2 sequences are MNHEY and SVGAGI. The DNA of the CDR3 is TGTGCCAGCAGTTACTCGACAGGGAGCAATCAGCCCCAGCATTTT. Translating it yields CASSYSTGSNQPQHF.

V and J are TRBV7-9 and TRBJ1-4; 10 bases align to TRBD1. This CDR3 spans 19 amino acids. Germline CDR1 and CDR2: SEHNR and FQNEAQ (reference sequence). The trim removed 5 bases at V and 2 bases at J, leaving 14 bases unmatched. The CDR3, as DNA: TGTGCCAGCAGCCCGCGACAGGGGGCTTTCCTAGATACTAATGAAAAACTGTTTTTT. As protein: CASSPRQGAFLDTNEKLFF.

The chain joins TRBV11-2 to TRBJ2-5; D perhaps matches TRBD1 (7 bases). CDR3 size: 15 residues. Looked up from germline, CDR1 is SGHAT and CDR2 is FQNNGV. Trimming left V 3 bases short and J 5 bases short, with 16 bases between. CDR3 nucleotide sequence: TGTGCCAGCAGCTTTGAGGGGGCTGCGGGGGAGACCCAGTACTTC. Residues: CASSFEGAAGETQYF.

The chain employs TRBV12-3 or TRBV12-4 and TRBJ2-1; 7 positions match TRBD2. V was pared by 5 bases and J by 9 bases, with 7 bases of the junction left unmatched. The length of the CDR3 is 13 residues. Here the CDR3 reads CASSPRLAIEQFF. CDR3 nucleotides: TGTGCCAGCAGTCCTAGACTAGCTATTGAGCAGTTCTTC.

This sequence joins TRBV9 and TRBJ2-2, with 9 bases identical to TRBD2. After removal of 0 bases from V and 0 bases from J, the junction contained 6 bases not matched to a gene. This CDR3 is 18 amino acids long. CDR1 and CDR2 from the germline V gene are SGDLS and YYNGEE. The CDR3 spells CASSVGSGGRANTGELFF. CDR3 DNA sequence: TGTGCCAGCAGCGTAGGAAGCGGGGGGCGAGCGAACACCGGGGAGCTGTTTTTT.

V usage is TRBV10-3 and J usage is TRBJ2-2, with a tentative D call TRBD1 (6 bases). Germline V gene sequence: CDR1 ENHRY, CDR2 SYGVKD. This CDR3 has 15 residues. V dropped 6 bases and J dropped 0 bases, with 11 bases sitting between them. The CDR3 sequence: CAISGQNANTGELFF. The CDR3 DNA is TGTGCCATCAGCGGACAGAACGCGAACACCGGGGAGCTGTTTTTT.

This clone showed up just once. This chain uses TRBV3-1 (or the pseudogene TRBV3-2) with TRBJ1-5; tentatively, D is TRBD1 (5 bases). Trimming removed 4 bases at V and 4 bases at J, with 14 bases between. Germline V gene lookup returns CDR1 LGHDT and CDR2 YNNKEL (reference sequence). The CDR3 runs to 15 residues. The CDR3 sequence is CASSPTATRNQPQHF. CDR3 nucleotide sequence: TGTGCCAGCAGCCCGACAGCGACACGAAATCAGCCCCAGCATTTT.

CDR3 in amino acids: CASSVDYGSPYEQYF. The DNA for the CDR3 is TGTGCCAGCAGCGTAGATTACGGTTCACCCTACGAGCAGTACTTC. This chain uses TRBV9 with TRBJ2-7; D is unclear. Trimming left V 0 bases short and J 2 bases short, with 12 bases between. The germline gives CDR1 SGDLS, CDR2 YYNGEE. The CDR3 has 15 residues.

The genes are TRBV2 and TRBJ2-2; TRBD2 might be the D (5 bases). Trimming left V 2 bases short and J 7 bases short, with 20 bases between. Germline assignment: CDR1 SNHLY and CDR2 FYNNEI. The CDR3 is made up of 17 amino acids. This chain's CDR3 is CASSESLGAPDGGELFF. CDR3 sequence (DNA): TGTGCCAGCAGTGAATCACTAGGCGCCCCTGATGGCGGGGAGCTGTTTTTT.

This clone has only a few counts. Other nucleotide sequences from this sample produce the same CDR3. V gene TRBV15 combines with J gene TRBJ1-3, with a possible D match to TRBD1 (6 bases). CDR3 length: 15 residues. Trimming shortened V by 0 bases and J by 1 base, and 7 bases separated the two germline ends. From germline, CDR1 is LNHNV and CDR2 YYDKDF (reference sequence). The CDR3: CATSRDTGSGNTIYF. CDR3 nucleotides: TGTGCCACCAGCAGAGATACAGGGTCTGGAAACACCATATATTTT.

This sequence joins TRBV2 and TRBJ2-4; 14 bases match TRBD2. V shed 5 bases, J shed 6 bases, and the junction held 9 bases outside the gene matches. CDR1 is SNHLY, CDR2 FYNNEI, per germline. This CDR3 comprises 17 residues. The CDR3 nucleotides are TGTGCCAGCAGTAAAGGGACTAGCGGGGGTATTAGAAACATTCAGTACTTC. Amino acids: CASSKGTSGGIRNIQYF.

V usage is TRBV21-1 and J usage is TRBJ2-7; the table's D gene call, TRBD2, was not cross checked with the DNA. TRBV21-1 is a recognized pseudogene. CDR3 size: 18 residues. CDR3 amino acids: CASSKGSKRGAKAYEQYF. CDR3 sequence (DNA): TGTGCCAGCAGCAAAGGGTCCAAGCGGGGGGCCAAAGCCTACGAGCAGTACTTC.

The chain employs TRBV2 and TRBJ1-5, with TRBD1 matching 12 bases. From germline, CDR1 is SNHLY and CDR2 FYNNEI. V lost 8 bases and J lost 0; bases outside the gene matches: 8. The CDR3 has 17 amino acids. CDR3 DNA: TGTGCCAGCGGAGCCTGGGGACAGGGGGCTAGCAATCAGCCCCAGCATTTT. Its protein product is CASGAWGQGASNQPQHF.

The chain has TRBV6-5 and TRBJ1-5; TRBD1 is a possible D gene (5 bases). Germline CDR1 and CDR2: MNHEY and SVGAGI. The CDR3 extends over 15 amino acids. The V end was cut by 0 bases, the J end by 4 bases, with 10 bases between. The CDR3 sequence: CASSYSTGDNQPQHF. CDR3 nucleotides: TGTGCCAGCAGTTACTCGACGGGGGATAATCAGCCCCAGCATTTT.

CDR3 in DNA: TGTGCCAGCAGCCAAGTCCCAGGGGGACACGAGCAGTACTTC. This codes for CASSQVPGGHEQYF. This sequence joins TRBV6-5 and TRBJ2-7; TRBD1 aligns across 7 bases. The CDR3 runs 14 residues. CDR1 MNHEY and CDR2 SVGAGI come from the germline V gene. With V trimmed by 6 bases and J by 5 bases, 10 bases remained unmatched.

The chain links TRBV7-9 to TRBJ1-2; D not certain. The V and J ends lost 2 bases and 1 base respectively, with 17 bases between them. The CDR3 sequence is 17 residues long. Germline CDR1 is SEHNR and CDR2 is FQNEAQ (reference sequence). CDR3 region: CASSLPSSGALNYGYTF. As DNA, the CDR3 is TGTGCCAGCAGCTTACCGTCTTCGGGAGCCCTTAACTATGGCTACACCTTC.